Sequencing of this T cell receptor (beta chain) was carried out in a study of control samples from healthy donors and cancer patients (dated by TCRdb to the early 2020s). Taken from the germline V gene, the CDR1 and CDR2 loops are MDHEN and SYDVKM. The cysteine opens and the phenylalanine closes a CDR3 of 16 amino acids. Here the CDR3 DNA is all that survives: 48 bases in frame from base 1. V sheds 5 bases and J sheds 0 bases, leaving 11 bases between their ends. Regarding this clone: The target of this receptor is not known. Per-nucleotide qualities are absent, and no much larger clonotype sits a single base away.

Receptor libraries were prepared by the immunoSEQ multiplex PCR assay. This immuneACCESS table, as held by TCRdb, lists in-frame sequences with V and J called but not all clones. Of the missing ones, under half trace to an unresolved V gene in checked studies; the others have no known cause. This sample gives roughly 40,000 clones in total; roughly 85% of them show up just once. The leading ten clones occupy roughly 50% of the sample. The sequenced sample consisted of blood. The sequence came from a man between 60 and 75 years old in good health. The rearrangement combines TRBV28 with TRBJ2-6, with a tentative D call of TRBD1 or TRBD2, each matching 5 bases. At the DNA level, the sequence is TGTGCCAGCAGTCCGGGACGGCTCTCTGGGGCCAACGTCCTGACTTTC. Translated, this is CASSPGRLSGANVLTF. The variable domain in full, with residues beyond the CDR3 obtained from the reference TRBV28 and TRBJ2-6 genes, is DVKVTQSSRYLVKRTGEKVFLECVQDMDHENMFWYRQDPGLGLRLIYFSYDVKMKEKGDIPEGYSVSREKKERFSLILESASTNQTSMYLCASSPGRLSGANVLTFGAGSRLTVL.